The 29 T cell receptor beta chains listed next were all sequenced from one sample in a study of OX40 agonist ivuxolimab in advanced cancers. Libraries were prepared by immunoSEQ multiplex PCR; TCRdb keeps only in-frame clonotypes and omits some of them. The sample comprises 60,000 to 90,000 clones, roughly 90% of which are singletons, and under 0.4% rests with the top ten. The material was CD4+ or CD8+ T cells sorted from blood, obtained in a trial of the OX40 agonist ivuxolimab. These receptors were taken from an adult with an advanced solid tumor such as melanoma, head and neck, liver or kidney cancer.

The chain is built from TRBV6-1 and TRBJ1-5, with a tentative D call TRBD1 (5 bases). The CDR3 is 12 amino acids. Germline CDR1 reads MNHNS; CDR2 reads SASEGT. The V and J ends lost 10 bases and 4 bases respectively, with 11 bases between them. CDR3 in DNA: TGTGCCACAGACAGACCGAATCAGCCCCAGCATTTT. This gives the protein CATDRPNQPQHF.

The CDR3 is CASNMNEDTQYF. CDR3 sequence (DNA): TGTGCCAGCAACATGAACGAAGATACGCAGTATTTT. The rearrangement uses TRBV2 and TRBJ2-3; D is unresolved. CDR1 and CDR2 from the germline V gene are SNHLY and FYNNEI. V gave up 7 bases and J gave up 5 bases, with 10 bases separating them. The CDR3 runs to 12 residues.

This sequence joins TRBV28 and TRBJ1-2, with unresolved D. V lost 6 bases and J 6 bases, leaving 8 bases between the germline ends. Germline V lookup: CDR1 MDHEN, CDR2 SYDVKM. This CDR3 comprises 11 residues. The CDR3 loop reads CASRRMDGYTF. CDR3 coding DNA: TGTGCCAGCAGACGGATGGATGGCTACACCTTC.

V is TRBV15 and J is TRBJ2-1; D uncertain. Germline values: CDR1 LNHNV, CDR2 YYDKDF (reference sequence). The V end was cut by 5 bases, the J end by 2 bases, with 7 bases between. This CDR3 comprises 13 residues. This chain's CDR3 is CATSPATYNEQFF. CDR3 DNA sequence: TGTGCCACCAGCCCAGCTACCTACAATGAGCAGTTCTTC.

Here the CDR3 DNA reads TGTGCCACCCAGGCCCGGGACAGGGGGCCGAGGACGACTGAAGCTTTCTTT. Its translation is CATQARDRGPRTTEAFF. This rearrangement joins TRBV10-3 to TRBJ1-1; 12 nucleotides agree with TRBD1. This CDR3 contains 17 residues. V was clipped by 10 bases and J by 5 bases; unmatched bases: 17. Germline V gene lookup returns CDR1 ENHRY and CDR2 SYGVKD.

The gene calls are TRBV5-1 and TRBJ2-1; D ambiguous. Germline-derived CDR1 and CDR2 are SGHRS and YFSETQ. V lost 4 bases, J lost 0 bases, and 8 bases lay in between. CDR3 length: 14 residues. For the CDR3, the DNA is TGCGCCAGCAGCGCTGGAAGCTCCTACAATGAGCAGTTCTTC. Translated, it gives CASSAGSSYNEQFF.

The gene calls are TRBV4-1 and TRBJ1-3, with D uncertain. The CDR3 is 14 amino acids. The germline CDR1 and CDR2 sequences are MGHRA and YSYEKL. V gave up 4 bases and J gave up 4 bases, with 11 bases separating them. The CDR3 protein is CASSPLGAGNTIYF. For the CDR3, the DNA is TGCGCCAGCAGCCCCTTAGGCGCAGGAAACACCATATATTTT.

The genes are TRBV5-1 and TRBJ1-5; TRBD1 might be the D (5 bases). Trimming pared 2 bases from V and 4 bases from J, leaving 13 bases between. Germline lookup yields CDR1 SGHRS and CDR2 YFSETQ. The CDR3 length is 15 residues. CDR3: CASSFAGQGNQPQHF. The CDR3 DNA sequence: TGCGCCAGCAGCTTCGCAGGGCAGGGAAATCAGCCCCAGCATTTT.

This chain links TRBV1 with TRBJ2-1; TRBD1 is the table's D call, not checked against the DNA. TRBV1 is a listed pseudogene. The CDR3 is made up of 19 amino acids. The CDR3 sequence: CTSSQDLAPQGAAYNEQFF. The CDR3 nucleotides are TGCACCAGCAGCCAAGATCTAGCGCCCCAGGGGGCCGCCTACAATGAGCAGTTCTTC.

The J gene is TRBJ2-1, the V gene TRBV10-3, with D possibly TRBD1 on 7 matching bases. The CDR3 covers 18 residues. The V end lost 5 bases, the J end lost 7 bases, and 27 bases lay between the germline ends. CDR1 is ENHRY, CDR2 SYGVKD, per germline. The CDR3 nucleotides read TGTGCCATCAGTCCACAATCTCTCGGAGGGGGCGGAAGGAATGAGCAGTTCTTC. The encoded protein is CAISPQSLGGGGRNEQFF.

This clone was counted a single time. The CDR3 DNA reads as TGCGCCAGCAGCCACTCTAGCGGGTTTAACTCCTACGAGCAGTACTTC. Its protein product is CASSHSSGFNSYEQYF. The chain employs TRBV5-1 and TRBJ2-5; 8 positions match TRBD2. The DNA end lines up better with TRBJ2-7; the J call may be wrong. Germline V lookup: CDR1 SGHRS, CDR2 YFSETQ. This CDR3 comprises 16 residues.

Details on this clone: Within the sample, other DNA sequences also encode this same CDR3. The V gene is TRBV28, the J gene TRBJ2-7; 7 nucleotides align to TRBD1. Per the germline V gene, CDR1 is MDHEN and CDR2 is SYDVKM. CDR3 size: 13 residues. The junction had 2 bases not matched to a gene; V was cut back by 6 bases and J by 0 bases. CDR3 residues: CASRRQGSYEQYF. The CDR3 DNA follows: TGTGCCAGCAGGCGACAGGGCTCCTACGAGCAGTACTTC.

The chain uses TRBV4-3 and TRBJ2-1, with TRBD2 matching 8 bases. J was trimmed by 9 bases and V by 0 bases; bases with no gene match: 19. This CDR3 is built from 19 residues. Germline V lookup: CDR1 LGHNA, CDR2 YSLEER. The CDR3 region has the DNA TGCGCCAGCAGCCAAGATCCGTCGGTAGCGGGAACTAATTTCGGTGAGCAGTTCTTC. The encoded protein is CASSQDPSVAGTNFGEQFF.

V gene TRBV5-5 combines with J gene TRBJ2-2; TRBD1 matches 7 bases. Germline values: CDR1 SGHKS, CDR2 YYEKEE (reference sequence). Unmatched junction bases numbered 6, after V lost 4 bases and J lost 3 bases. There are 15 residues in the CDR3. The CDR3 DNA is TGTGCCAGCAGCCCCTTACAGGGGTACACCGGGGAGCTGTTTTTT. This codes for CASSPLQGYTGELFF.

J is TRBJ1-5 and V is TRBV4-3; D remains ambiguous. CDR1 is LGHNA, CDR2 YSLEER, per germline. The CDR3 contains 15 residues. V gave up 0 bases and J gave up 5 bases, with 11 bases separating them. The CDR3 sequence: CASSQDLGGHQPQHF. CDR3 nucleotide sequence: TGCGCCAGCAGCCAAGATTTAGGCGGGCATCAGCCCCAGCATTTT.

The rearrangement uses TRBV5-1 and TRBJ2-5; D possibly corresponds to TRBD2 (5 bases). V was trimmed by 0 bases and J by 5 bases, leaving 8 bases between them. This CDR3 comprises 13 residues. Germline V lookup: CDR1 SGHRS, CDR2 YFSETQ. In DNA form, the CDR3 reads TGCGCCAGCAGCTTGGACGGGATTGAGACCCAGTACTTC. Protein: CASSLDGIETQYF.

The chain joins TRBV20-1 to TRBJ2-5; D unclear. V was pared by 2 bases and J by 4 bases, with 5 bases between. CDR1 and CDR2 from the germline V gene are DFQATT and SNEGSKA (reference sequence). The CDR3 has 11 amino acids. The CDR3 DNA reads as TGCAGTGCTAGATCCCTAGAGACCCAGTACTTC. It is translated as CSARSLETQYF.

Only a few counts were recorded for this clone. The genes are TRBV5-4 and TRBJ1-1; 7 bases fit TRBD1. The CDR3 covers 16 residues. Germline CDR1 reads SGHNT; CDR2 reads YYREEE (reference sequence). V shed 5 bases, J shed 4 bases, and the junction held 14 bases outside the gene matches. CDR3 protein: CASRRDSVVVGTEAFF. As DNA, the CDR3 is TGTGCCAGCAGGCGGGACAGCGTAGTGGTAGGCACTGAAGCTTTCTTT.

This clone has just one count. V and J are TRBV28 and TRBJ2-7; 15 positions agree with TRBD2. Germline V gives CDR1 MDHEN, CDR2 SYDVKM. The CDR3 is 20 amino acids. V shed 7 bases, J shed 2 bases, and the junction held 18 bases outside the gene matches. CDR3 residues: CASNTIVGTSGRSNTYEQYF. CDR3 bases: TGTGCCAGCAATACTATCGTGGGGACTAGCGGGAGGTCAAACACCTACGAGCAGTACTTC.

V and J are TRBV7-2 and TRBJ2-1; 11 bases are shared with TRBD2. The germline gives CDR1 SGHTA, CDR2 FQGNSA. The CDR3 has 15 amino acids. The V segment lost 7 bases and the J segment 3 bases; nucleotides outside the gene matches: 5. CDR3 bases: TGTGCCAGCATCAGTAGCGGGGGGGGCTACAATGAGCAGTTCTTC. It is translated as CASISSGGGYNEQFF.

The CDR3 is CASSEGTSGFQETQYF. CDR3 bases: TGCGCCAGCAGCGAAGGGACTAGCGGATTCCAAGAGACCCAGTACTTC. The chain combines TRBV5-1 with TRBJ2-5; 11 bases align to TRBD2. The CDR3 sequence is 16 residues long. V shed 4 bases, J shed 1 base, and the junction held 6 bases outside the gene matches. Germline CDR1 reads SGHRS; CDR2 reads YFSETQ.

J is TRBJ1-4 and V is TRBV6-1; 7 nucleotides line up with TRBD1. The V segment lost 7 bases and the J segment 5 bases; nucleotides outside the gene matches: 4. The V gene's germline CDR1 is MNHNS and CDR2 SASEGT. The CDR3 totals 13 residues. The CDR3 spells CASTLGQNEKLFF. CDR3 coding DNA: TGTGCCAGCACTCTGGGACAGAATGAAAAACTGTTTTTT.

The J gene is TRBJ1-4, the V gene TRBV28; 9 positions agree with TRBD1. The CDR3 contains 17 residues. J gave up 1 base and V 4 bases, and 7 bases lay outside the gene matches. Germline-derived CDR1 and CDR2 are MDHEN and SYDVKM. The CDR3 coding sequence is TGTGCCAGCAGTTCAGTGGACAGGGGTAAAACTAATGAAAAACTGTTTTTT. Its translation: CASSSVDRGKTNEKLFF.

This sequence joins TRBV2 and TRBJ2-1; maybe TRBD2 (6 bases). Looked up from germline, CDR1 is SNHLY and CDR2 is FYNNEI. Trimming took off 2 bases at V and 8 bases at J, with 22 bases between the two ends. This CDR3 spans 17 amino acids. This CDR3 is CASSEWVAGSAGYEQFF. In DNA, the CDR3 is TGTGCCAGCAGTGAATGGGTGGCGGGGAGTGCGGGGTATGAGCAGTTCTTC.

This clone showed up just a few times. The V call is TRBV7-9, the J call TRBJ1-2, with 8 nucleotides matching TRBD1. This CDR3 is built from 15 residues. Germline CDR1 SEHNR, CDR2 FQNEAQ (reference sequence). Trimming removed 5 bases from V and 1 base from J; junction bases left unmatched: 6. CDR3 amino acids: CASSPLGQVNYGYTF. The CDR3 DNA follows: TGTGCCAGCAGCCCCTTGGGACAGGTTAACTATGGCTACACCTTC.

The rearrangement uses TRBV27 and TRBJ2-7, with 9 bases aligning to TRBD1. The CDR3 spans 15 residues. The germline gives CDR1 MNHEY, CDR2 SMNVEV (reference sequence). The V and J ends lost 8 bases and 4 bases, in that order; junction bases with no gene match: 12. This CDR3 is CASRPRGQGIYEQYF. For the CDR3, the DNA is TGTGCCAGCCGACCGCGCGGACAGGGGATTTACGAGCAGTACTTC.

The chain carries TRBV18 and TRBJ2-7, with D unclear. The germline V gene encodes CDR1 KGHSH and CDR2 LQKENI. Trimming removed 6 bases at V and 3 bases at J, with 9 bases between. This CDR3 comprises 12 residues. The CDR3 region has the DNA TGTGCCAGCTCGCCCCATGACTACGAGCAGTACTTC. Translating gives CASSPHDYEQYF. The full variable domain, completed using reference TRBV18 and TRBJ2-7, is NAGVMQNPRHLVRRRGQEARLRCSPMKGHSHVYWYRQLPEEGLKFMVYLQKENIIDESGMPKERFSAEFPKEGPSILRIQQVVRGDSAAYFCASSPHDYEQYFGPGTRLTVT.

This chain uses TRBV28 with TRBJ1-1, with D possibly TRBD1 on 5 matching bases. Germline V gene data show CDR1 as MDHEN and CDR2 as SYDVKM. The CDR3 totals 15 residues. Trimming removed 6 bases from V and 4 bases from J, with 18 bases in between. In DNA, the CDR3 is TGTGCCAGCAGCCCAACCACAGGATACTTCACTGAAGCTTTCTTT. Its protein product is CASSPTTGYFTEAFF. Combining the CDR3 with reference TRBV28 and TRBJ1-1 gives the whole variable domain DVKVTQSSRYLVKRTGEKVFLECVQDMDHENMFWYRQDPGLGLRLIYFSYDVKMKEKGDIPEGYSVSREKKERFSLILESASTNQTSMYLCASSPTTGYFTEAFFGQGTRLTVV.

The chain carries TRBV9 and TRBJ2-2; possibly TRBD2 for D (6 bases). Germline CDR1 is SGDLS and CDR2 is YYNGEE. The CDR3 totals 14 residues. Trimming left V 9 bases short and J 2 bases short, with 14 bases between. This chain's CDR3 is CATPGLHNTGELFF. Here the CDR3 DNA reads TGTGCCACCCCGGGACTCCACAACACCGGGGAGCTGTTTTTT.